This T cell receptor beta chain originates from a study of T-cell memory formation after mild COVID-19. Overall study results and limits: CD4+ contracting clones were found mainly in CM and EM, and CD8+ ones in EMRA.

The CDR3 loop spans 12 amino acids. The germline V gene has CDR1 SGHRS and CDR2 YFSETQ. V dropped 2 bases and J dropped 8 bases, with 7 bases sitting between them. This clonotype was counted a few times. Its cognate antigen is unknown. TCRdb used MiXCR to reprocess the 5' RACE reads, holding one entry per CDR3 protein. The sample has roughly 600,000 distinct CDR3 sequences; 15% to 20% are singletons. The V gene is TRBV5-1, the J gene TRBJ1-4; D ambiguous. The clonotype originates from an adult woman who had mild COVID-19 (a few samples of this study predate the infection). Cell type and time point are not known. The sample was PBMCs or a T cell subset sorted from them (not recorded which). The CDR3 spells CASSLQGEKLFF. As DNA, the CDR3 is TGCGCCAGCAGCTTACAAGGGGAAAAACTGTTTTTT.